This T cell receptor beta chain was sequenced for a study of early T cells in non-severe SARS-CoV-2 infection. This clonotype was detected only a few times. The CDR3 spans 15 residues. CDR1 is DFQATT and CDR2 is SNEGSKA in the germline V gene (reference sequence). V shed 6 bases, J shed 4 bases, and the junction held 9 bases outside the gene matches. In TCRdb, the 5' RACE reads were re-called with MiXCR into one record per CDR3 protein. The sample shows tens of thousands of distinct CDR3 sequences, over 5% of them seen only once. The specimen sequenced was whole blood. The chain couples TRBV20-1 to TRBJ2-1, with 10 positions matching TRBD2. The sequence came from an adult who was a healthcare worker with PCR-confirmed SARS-CoV-2 infection or an uninfected control (not recorded which). CDR3 sequence reads: CSAKPRLAGYNEQFF. In nucleotides, the CDR3 is TGCAGTGCCAAACCTCGACTAGCGGGTTACAATGAGCAGTTCTTC.